One sample yielded the 10 T cell receptor beta chains listed below, sequenced in a study of T cell responses to AZD1222 COVID-19 vaccine. Repertoires were generated with immunoSEQ multiplex PCR, while TCRdb's copy carries only in-frame clones and drops some. Of about 56,000 clones detected, roughly 90% appear once; the ten largest clones hold about 7%. The source was peripheral blood, collected 28 days after the second AZD1222 dose. All receptors derive from an adult who received the AZD1222 COVID-19 vaccine.

The chain carries TRBV7-2 and TRBJ2-2, with D perhaps TRBD1 (6 bases). The CDR3 has 15 amino acids. V lost 6 bases, J lost 1 base, and 12 bases lay in between. Germline lookup yields CDR1 SGHTA and CDR2 FQGNSA. Here the CDR3 DNA reads TGTGCCAGCAGGGCAAGGGGGAGGAACACCGGGGAGCTGTTTTTT. It encodes CASRARGRNTGELFF.

This clone was detected only once. This chain connects TRBV3-1 (or the pseudogene TRBV3-2) to TRBJ2-3; D gene ambiguous. With 6 bases removed from V and 5 bases from J, the gap between germline ends came to 12 bases. Germline CDR1 is LGHDT and CDR2 is YNNKEL (reference sequence). The CDR3 is 13 residues long. The chain's CDR3 is CASSRIMIDTQYF. The CDR3 DNA follows: TGTGCCAGCAGTCGGATAATGATAGATACGCAGTATTTT.

The chain employs TRBV15 and TRBJ1-4; D is perhaps TRBD1 (5 bases). V was pared by 0 bases and J by 6 bases, with 8 bases between. The CDR3 runs to 14 residues. Per germline, CDR1 LNHNV and CDR2 YYDKDF (reference sequence). CDR3 loop: CATSRDRGHEKLFF. CDR3 coding DNA: TGTGCCACCAGCAGAGACCGGGGCCATGAAAAACTGTTTTTT.

The V and J genes are TRBV5-4 and TRBJ2-1; TRBD1 matches at 12 bases. This CDR3 is 16 amino acids long. Germline V gives CDR1 SGHNT, CDR2 YYREEE (reference sequence). The V gene end was trimmed by 0 bases and the J gene end by 8 bases; junction bases not matched to a gene: 6. CDR3 loop: CASSLAQGQGADEQFF. CDR3 DNA sequence: TGTGCCAGCAGCTTGGCCCAGGGACAGGGGGCGGATGAGCAGTTCTTC.

V gene TRBV28 combines with J gene TRBJ2-1; D is ambiguous. Trimming pared 3 bases from V and 8 bases from J, leaving 8 bases between. The CDR3 is 12 residues long. Germline V gene data show CDR1 as MDHEN and CDR2 as SYDVKM. The CDR3 nucleotides read TGTGCCAGCAGTTTGGATCGGGATGAGCAGTTCTTC. Translating gives CASSLDRDEQFF.

CDR3 in amino acids: CASSPEDYHGYTF. In DNA form, the CDR3 reads TGTGCCAGCAGCCCGGAGGACTACCATGGCTACACCTTC. J is TRBJ1-2 and V is TRBV5-4; D uncertain. V shed 4 bases and J shed 6 bases, with 13 bases lying between them. Germline CDR1 and CDR2: SGHNT and YYREEE (reference sequence). This CDR3 spans 13 amino acids.

This chain uses TRBV30 with TRBJ1-5; no reliable D call. The germline V gene has CDR1 GTSNPN and CDR2 SVGIG (reference sequence). Trimming took off 1 base at V and 3 bases at J, with 7 bases between the two ends. CDR3 length equals 13 residues. The CDR3 reads CAWSGTNNQPQHF. For the CDR3, the DNA is TGTGCCTGGAGTGGGACCAACAATCAGCCCCAGCATTTT.

In this sample, this clone turned up a few times. The V call is TRBV28, the J call TRBJ1-5, with 8 nucleotides matching TRBD1. The CDR3 extends over 16 amino acids. V trimming: 4 bases; J trimming: 3 bases; junction bases outside the gene matches: 8. CDR1 is MDHEN, CDR2 SYDVKM, per germline. The CDR3 loop reads CASSSTTGDLNQPQHF. As DNA, the CDR3 is TGTGCCAGCAGTTCCACGACAGGGGATCTCAATCAGCCCCAGCATTTT.

The chain recombines TRBV30 with TRBJ1-2; tentatively, D is TRBD1 (5 bases). This CDR3 comprises 14 residues. The V end lost 0 bases, the J end lost 8 bases, and 16 bases lay between the germline ends. Germline V gives CDR1 GTSNPN, CDR2 SVGIG (reference sequence). CDR3 nucleotide sequence: TGTGCCTGGAGTGTAAGGGCGTATCCAGGGGGCTACACCTTC. Translating gives CAWSVRAYPGGYTF.

The chain combines TRBV27 with TRBJ2-3; D gene unclear. The germline V gene encodes CDR1 MNHEY and CDR2 SMNVEV (reference sequence). V was cut by 0 bases and J by 3 bases, with 7 bases left in between. This CDR3 spans 14 amino acids. CDR3 sequence (DNA): TGTGCCAGCAGTTTATCGACGTTGACAGATACGCAGTATTTT. Translating it yields CASSLSTLTDTQYF.